Presented here are 23 T cell receptor beta chains from one specimen sequenced in a study of blood T cell repertoires in COVID-19. Produced via immunoSEQ multiplex PCR; TCRdb's table is partial and in-frame only. Of 200,000 to 300,000 clones listed, approximately 89% were seen once; the top ten hold about 10%. The sample consisted of peripheral blood. Receptors were obtained from a man aged 40-49 years who had recovered from COVID-19.

This clone has more than one count but fewer than ten. The chain has TRBV30 and TRBJ2-5, with D possibly matching TRBD1 (5 bases). Trimming cost V 3 bases and J 5 bases, with 10 bases left between them. Germline CDR1 reads GTSNPN; CDR2 reads SVGIG (reference sequence). The CDR3 has 12 amino acids. This chain's CDR3 is CAWSPGPETQYF. As DNA, the CDR3 is TGTGCCTGGAGCCCAGGGCCCGAGACCCAGTACTTC.

J is TRBJ2-1 and V is TRBV6-4, with 9 bases fitting TRBD2. The CDR3 runs to 13 residues. CDR1 is MRHNA, CDR2 SNTAGT, per germline. Unmatched junction bases numbered 10, after V lost 10 bases and J lost 9 bases. The CDR3 DNA is TGTGCCACATCAGGGGCGGGGGGGCGTGAGCAGTTCTTC. Its translation: CATSGAGGREQFF.

The rearrangement links TRBV9 to TRBJ2-7; 8 nucleotides agree with TRBD1. The CDR3 contains 14 residues. Trimming cost V 3 bases and J 7 bases; bases outside gene matches: 9. CDR1 SGDLS and CDR2 YYNGEE come from the germline V gene. This chain's CDR3 is CASSEGQASGEQYF. The CDR3 DNA reads as TGTGCCAGCAGCGAGGGACAGGCGTCGGGAGAGCAGTACTTC. The whole variable domain, filled in from reference TRBV9 and TRBJ2-7, reads DSGVTQTPKHLITATGQRVTLRCSPRSGDLSVYWYQQSLDQGLQFLIQYYNGEERAKGNILERFSAQQFPDLHSELNLSSLELGDSALYFCASSEGQASGEQYFGPGTRLTVT.

DNA for the CDR3: TGTGCCAGCAGCGAGGGACAGGGGGCGCTTGGAAACACCATATATTTT. Translated, it gives CASSEGQGALGNTIYF. The chain has TRBV9 and TRBJ1-3; 12 bases are shared with TRBD1. Trimming took 3 bases from V and 3 from J; bases not matched to a gene: 4. The CDR3 extends over 16 amino acids. Germline CDR1 and CDR2: SGDLS and YYNGEE.

The chain couples TRBV16 to TRBJ2-5, with a possible D match to TRBD2 (5 bases). CDR1 KGHSY and CDR2 FQNENV come from the germline V gene. This CDR3 is 13 amino acids long. Trimming left V 2 bases short and J 7 bases short, with 11 bases between. This CDR3 is CASSQGPGRTQYF. CDR3 bases: TGTGCCAGCAGCCAAGGACCGGGGAGGACCCAGTACTTC.

The rearrangement joins TRBV10-3 to TRBJ2-1; tentative D call: TRBD1 (6 bases). Germline V gene lookup returns CDR1 ENHRY and CDR2 SYGVKD. This CDR3 has 18 residues. Trimming cost V 0 bases and J 8 bases, with 23 bases left between them. CDR3 loop: CAISESSLSWAGADEQFF. The CDR3 region has the DNA TGTGCCATCAGTGAGTCGAGTCTGTCCTGGGCAGGGGCGGATGAGCAGTTCTTC.

CDR3 sequence (DNA): TGCGCCAGCAGTGAACTAGTAAACACCGGGGAGCTGTTTTTT. Its protein product is CASSELVNTGELFF. J is TRBJ2-2 and V is TRBV10-2, with a weak D call TRBD2 (5 bases). The CDR3 extends over 14 amino acids. The germline V gene encodes CDR1 WSHSY and CDR2 SAAADI. V was cut by 3 bases and J by 2 bases, with 7 bases left in between.

The rearrangement uses TRBV18 and TRBJ2-3; possibly TRBD2 for D (6 bases). V lost 1 base and J 0 bases, leaving 11 bases between the germline ends. This CDR3 has 16 residues. Germline V gene data show CDR1 as KGHSH and CDR2 as LQKENI. Here the CDR3 reads CASSPLPSVSTDTQYF. CDR3 DNA: TGTGCCAGCTCACCACTTCCTAGCGTTAGCACAGATACGCAGTATTTT.

The rearrangement uses TRBV15 and TRBJ2-1, with TRBD2 as a possible D gene (5 bases). There are 14 residues in the CDR3. Germline V CDR1 and CDR2: LNHNV, YYDKDF (reference sequence). The ends were cut back, 1 base at V and 9 bases at J, with 13 bases in the middle. The CDR3 DNA reads TGTGCCACCAGCAGAGCGGGATTAGGCGGTGAGCAGTTCTTC. The encoded protein is CATSRAGLGGEQFF.

This chain joins TRBV1 and TRBJ2-1; the table's D call, TRBD1, has no DNA check behind it. TRBV1 is a known pseudogene. There are 12 residues in the CDR3. The CDR3 DNA reads as TGCACCAGCAGCCAATTGCGGACAGGGAATTTCTTC. This gives the protein CTSSQLRTGNFF.

The chain links TRBV29-1 to TRBJ2-3, with TRBD2 as a possible D gene (6 bases). This CDR3 has 14 amino acids. The ends were cut back, 6 bases at V and 6 bases at J, with 19 bases in the middle. Germline V gene data show CDR1 as SQVTM and CDR2 as ANQGSEA. Here the CDR3 DNA reads TGCAGCGTCGCGACTAGAACTATAGGGGATACGCAGTATTTT. It codes for CSVATRTIGDTQYF.

V gene TRBV29-1 combines with J gene TRBJ1-2; D call uncertain. CDR1 and CDR2 from the germline V gene are SQVTM and ANQGSEA. V was clipped by 5 bases and J by 4 bases, with 5 bases between them. CDR3 length equals 10 residues. The CDR3, as DNA: TGCAGCGTTCTCTCCTATGGCTACACCTTC. This codes for CSVLSYGYTF.

This clone was found a few times. The chain carries TRBV3-1 (or the pseudogene TRBV3-2) and TRBJ2-2, with 12 bases lining up with TRBD2. J was trimmed by 10 bases and V by 1 base; bases with no gene match: 7. CDR1 is LGHDT and CDR2 is YNNKEL in the germline V gene (reference sequence). The CDR3 sequence is 16 residues long. Here the CDR3 DNA reads TGTGCCAGCAGCCAAGGGCTAGCGGGGGGGCCGGCGGAGCTGTTTTTT. Its translation: CASSQGLAGGPAELFF.

The rearrangement links TRBV7-2 to TRBJ1-2, with D maybe TRBD1 (6 bases). Germline CDR1 reads SGHTA; CDR2 reads FQGNSA. The CDR3 is made up of 14 amino acids. V gave up 3 bases and J gave up 4 bases, with 12 bases separating them. CDR3 loop: CASSLTGDPYGYTF. For the CDR3, the DNA is TGTGCCAGCAGCTTGACAGGAGACCCCTATGGCTACACCTTC. The complete variable domain, with remaining parts taken from reference TRBV7-2 and TRBJ1-2, reads GAGVSQSPSNKVTEKGKDVELRCDPISGHTALYWYRQSLGQGLEFLIYFQGNSAPDKSGLPSDRFSAERTGGSVSTLTIQRTQQEDSAVYLCASSLTGDPYGYTFGSGTRLTVV.

The chain has TRBV25-1 and TRBJ2-2; 8 nucleotides line up with TRBD2. Germline CDR1 MGHDK, CDR2 SYGVNS. CDR3 length: 14 amino acids. Losses at the gene ends were 6 bases for V and 5 bases for J; bases not matched to a gene: 5. The CDR3 reads CASRERENTGELFF. The CDR3 DNA sequence: TGTGCCAGCAGAGAGCGGGAGAATACCGGGGAGCTGTTTTTT.

The rearrangement uses TRBV28 and TRBJ2-7, with a weak D call TRBD1 (6 bases). The CDR3 runs to 12 residues. Looked up from germline, CDR1 is MDHEN and CDR2 is SYDVKM. The ends were cut back, 6 bases at V and 4 bases at J, with 10 bases in the middle. The CDR3 DNA sequence: TGTGCCAGCAGGCTACAGGGTTACGAGCAGTACTTC. This encodes CASRLQGYEQYF.

The J gene is TRBJ2-2, the V gene TRBV28, with unresolved D. CDR1 and CDR2 (germline): MDHEN, SYDVKM. The length of the CDR3 is 11 residues. Trimming removed 7 bases at V and 4 bases at J, with 4 bases between. CDR3 in amino acids: CASTSTGELFF. The CDR3 DNA sequence: TGTGCCAGCACCTCCACCGGGGAGCTGTTTTTT.

V is TRBV29-1 and J is TRBJ1-2, with 7 bases aligning to TRBD1. V was clipped by 8 bases and J by 7 bases; unmatched bases: 19. This CDR3 comprises 15 residues. Germline values: CDR1 SQVTM, CDR2 ANQGSEA. CDR3 nucleotides: TGCAGCATCGACCGGGACAGTCACCATTTTGGTGGCTACACCTTC. This sequence encodes CSIDRDSHHFGGYTF.

This clone was seen a handful of times. V and J are TRBV19 and TRBJ1-3; D is perhaps TRBD1 (6 bases). Per the germline V gene, CDR1 is LNHDA and CDR2 is SQIVND (reference sequence). The CDR3 consists of 15 residues. The V gene lost 6 bases and the J gene lost 0 bases, with 12 bases spanning the gap. The CDR3 spells CASSRGDFSGNTIYF. In nucleotides, the CDR3 is TGTGCCAGTAGCAGGGGCGATTTCTCTGGAAACACCATATATTTT.

The chain recombines TRBV5-1 with TRBJ2-7, with D possibly matching TRBD2 (6 bases). The CDR3 contains 15 residues. Germline-derived CDR1 and CDR2 are SGHRS and YFSETQ. V shed 4 bases and J shed 2 bases, with 16 bases lying between them. This CDR3 is CASSRGGLPPYEQYF. Here the CDR3 DNA reads TGCGCCAGCAGCCGTGGAGGACTACCTCCCTACGAGCAGTACTTC.

CDR3 amino acids: CASSNLLGGQGARGAKNIQYF. The CDR3 DNA reads as TGTGCCAGTAGTAATCTTCTAGGGGGACAGGGGGCACGGGGCGCCAAAAACATTCAGTACTTC. This chain uses TRBV19 with TRBJ2-4, with TRBD1 matching 12 bases. The CDR3 length is 21 residues. The V gene end was trimmed by 4 bases and the J gene end by 1 base; junction bases not matched to a gene: 17. In germline, CDR1 is LNHDA, CDR2 SQIVND (reference sequence).

The chain is built from TRBV7-7 and TRBJ1-1, with TRBD1 as a possible D gene (6 bases). CDR1 SSHAT and CDR2 FNYEAQ come from the germline V gene (reference sequence). V gave up 1 base and J gave up 1 base, with 16 bases separating them. This CDR3 spans 17 amino acids. CDR3 in amino acids: CASSLGQAEGKNTEAFF. DNA for the CDR3: TGTGCCAGCAGCTTAGGACAGGCCGAGGGCAAGAACACTGAAGCTTTCTTT.

The chain recombines TRBV5-1 with TRBJ2-5; 8 nucleotides align to TRBD1. Germline V gene data show CDR1 as SGHRS and CDR2 as YFSETQ. V was clipped by 4 bases and J by 5 bases; unmatched bases: 7. This CDR3 region has 14 residues. CDR3 protein: CASSLRTGSETQYF. CDR3 DNA: TGCGCCAGCAGCCTTAGGACAGGGAGCGAGACCCAGTACTTC.